The present T cell receptor (beta chain) was sequenced within a study of cytomegalovirus exposure and HLA in healthy donors. Clones were read by immunoSEQ multiplex PCR, and TCRdb kept only the in-frame ones, dropping some. The data show roughly 280,000 clones, with 65% to 90% seen just once and about 1% held by the top ten. V lost 1 base, J lost 0 bases, and 9 bases lay in between. This CDR3 is built from 14 residues. In germline, CDR1 is GTSNPN, CDR2 SVGIG (reference sequence). Study results and limitations: In vitro testing confirmed a few CMV-associated chains as specific for CMV antigens. That first-cohort TCR clusters tended to co-occur in the approximately 110 validation repertoires was found in a later analysis. Some TCR beta chains (over 150 of them) were listed as cytomegalovirus-associated.

As for this clone: Its specificity is unknown.

Specimen: PBMCs. The clonotype originates from a woman under 30 in good health and CMV-seronegative. The genes are TRBV30 and TRBJ1-2; TRBD1 is a possible D gene (5 bases). The CDR3 reads CAWSATASNYGYTF. DNA of the CDR3: TGTGCCTGGAGTGCGACAGCTTCTAACTATGGCTACACCTTC. Looking up the rest from reference TRBV30 and TRBJ1-2 gives the full variable domain: SQTIHQWPATLVQPVGSPLSLECTVEGTSNPNLYWYRQAAGRGLQLLFYSVGIGQISSEVPQNLSASRPQDRQFILSSKKLLLSDSGFYLCAWSATASNYGYTFGSGTRLTVV.